This T cell receptor beta chain was retrieved from a study of T cell responses to AZD1222 COVID-19 vaccine. Points from the study as a whole: Samples come after the peak T cell response, not at day 14. An increase in Spike-specific TCR breadth and depth was observed after two AZD1222 doses. Donors were largely white British and mainly female; clonal diversity was possibly underestimated.

On this clone itself: As yet, its antigen is unknown.

Assay: immunoSEQ multiplex PCR; the TCRdb copy retains only in-frame clones and omits some. The repertoire includes tens of thousands of clones, less than 85% of them detected once, and approximately 47% sits in the top ten. Second doses that came at about 4 or about 12 weeks were put together. This clonotype was sampled from an adult who received the AZD1222 COVID-19 vaccine. Sequenced material: peripheral blood, taken 28 days after the second AZD1222 dose.

CDR3: CASRGLRGGTEAFF. In DNA, the CDR3 is TGCGCCAGCAGGGGCCTACGCGGGGGCACTGAAGCTTTCTTT. The chain recombines TRBV5-1 with TRBJ1-1, with D maybe TRBD1 (5 bases). Germline loops: CDR1 SGHRS, CDR2 YFSETQ. The CDR3 is 14 residues long. V was cut by 5 bases and J by 4 bases, with 15 bases left in between.